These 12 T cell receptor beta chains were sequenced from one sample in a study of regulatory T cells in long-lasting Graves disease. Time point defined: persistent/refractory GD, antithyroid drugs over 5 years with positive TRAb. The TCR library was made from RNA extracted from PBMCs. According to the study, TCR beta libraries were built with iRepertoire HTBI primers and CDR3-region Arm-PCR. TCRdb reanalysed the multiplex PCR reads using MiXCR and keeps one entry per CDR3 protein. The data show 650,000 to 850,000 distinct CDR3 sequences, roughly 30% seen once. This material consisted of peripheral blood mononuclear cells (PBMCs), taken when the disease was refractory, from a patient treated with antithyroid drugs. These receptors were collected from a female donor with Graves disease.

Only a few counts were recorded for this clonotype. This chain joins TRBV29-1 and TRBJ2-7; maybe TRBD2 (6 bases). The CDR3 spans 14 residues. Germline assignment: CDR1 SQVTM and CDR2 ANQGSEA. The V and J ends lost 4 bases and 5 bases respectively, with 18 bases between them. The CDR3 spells CSVVLPLWEDEQYF. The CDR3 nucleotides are TGCAGCGTTGTATTACCACTCTGGGAGGACGAGCAGTACTTC.

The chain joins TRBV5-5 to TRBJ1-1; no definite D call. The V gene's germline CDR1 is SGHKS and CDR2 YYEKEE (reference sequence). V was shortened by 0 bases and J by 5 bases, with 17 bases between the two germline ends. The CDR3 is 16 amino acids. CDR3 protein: CASSLGHSRPGTEAFF. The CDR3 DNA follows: TGTGCCAGCAGCTTGGGACACTCACGCCCCGGGACTGAAGCTTTCTTT.

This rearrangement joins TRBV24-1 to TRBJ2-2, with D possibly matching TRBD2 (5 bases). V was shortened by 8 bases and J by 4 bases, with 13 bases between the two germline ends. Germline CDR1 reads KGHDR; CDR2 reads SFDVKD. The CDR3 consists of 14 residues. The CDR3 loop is CATIVEDSTGELFF. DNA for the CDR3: TGTGCCACCATCGTGGAGGATTCCACCGGGGAGCTGTTTTTT.

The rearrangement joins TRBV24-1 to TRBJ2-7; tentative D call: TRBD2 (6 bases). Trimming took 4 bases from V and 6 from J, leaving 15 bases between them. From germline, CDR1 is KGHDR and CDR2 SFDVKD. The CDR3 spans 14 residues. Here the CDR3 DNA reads TGTGCCACCAGTGACGGCGGGAACCCTCGCGAGCAGTACTTC. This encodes CATSDGGNPREQYF.

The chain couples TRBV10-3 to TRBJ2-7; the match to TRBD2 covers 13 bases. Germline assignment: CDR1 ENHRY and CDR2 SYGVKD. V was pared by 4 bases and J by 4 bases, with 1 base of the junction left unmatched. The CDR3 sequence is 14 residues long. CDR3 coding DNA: TGTGCCATCAGTGGGACTAGCGGGAGATACGAGCAGTACTTC. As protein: CAISGTSGRYEQYF.

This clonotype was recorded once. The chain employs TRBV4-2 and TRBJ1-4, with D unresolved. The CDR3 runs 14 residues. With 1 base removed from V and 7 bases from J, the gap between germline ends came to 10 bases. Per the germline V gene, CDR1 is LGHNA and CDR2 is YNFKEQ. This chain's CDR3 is CASSQVVGSEKLFF. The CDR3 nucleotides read TGTGCCAGCAGCCAAGTTGTGGGGTCTGAAAAACTGTTTTTT.

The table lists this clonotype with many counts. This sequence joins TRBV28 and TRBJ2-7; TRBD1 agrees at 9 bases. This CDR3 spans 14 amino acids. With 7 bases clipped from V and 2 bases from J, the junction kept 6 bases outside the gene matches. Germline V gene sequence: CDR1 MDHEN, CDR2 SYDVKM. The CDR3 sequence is CASTRQGGTYEQYF. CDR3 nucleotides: TGTGCCAGCACCAGACAGGGGGGAACCTACGAGCAGTACTTC.

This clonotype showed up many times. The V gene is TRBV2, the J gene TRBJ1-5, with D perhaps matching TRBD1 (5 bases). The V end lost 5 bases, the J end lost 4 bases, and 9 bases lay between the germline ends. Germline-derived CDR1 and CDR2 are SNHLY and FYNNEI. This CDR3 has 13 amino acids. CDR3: CASSWTTNQPQHF. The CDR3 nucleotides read TGTGCCAGCAGTTGGACAACTAATCAGCCCCAGCATTTT.

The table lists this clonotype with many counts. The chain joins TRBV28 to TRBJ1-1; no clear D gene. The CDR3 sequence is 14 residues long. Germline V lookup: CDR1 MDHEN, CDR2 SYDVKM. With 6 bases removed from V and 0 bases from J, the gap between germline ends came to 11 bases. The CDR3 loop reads CASSLAQVNTEAFF. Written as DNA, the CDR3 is TGTGCCAGCAGCTTAGCGCAGGTGAACACTGAAGCTTTCTTT.

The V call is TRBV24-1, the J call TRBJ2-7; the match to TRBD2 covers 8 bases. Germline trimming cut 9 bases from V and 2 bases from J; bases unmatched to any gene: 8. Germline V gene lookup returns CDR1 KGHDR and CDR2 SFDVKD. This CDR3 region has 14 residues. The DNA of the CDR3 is TGTGCCACCGACGAGCGGGAGACAACCTACGAGCAGTACTTC. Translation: CATDERETTYEQYF.

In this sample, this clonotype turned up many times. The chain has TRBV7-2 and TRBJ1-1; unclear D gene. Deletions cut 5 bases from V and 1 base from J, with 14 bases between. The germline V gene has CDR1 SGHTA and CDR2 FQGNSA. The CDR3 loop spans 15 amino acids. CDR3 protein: CASSTNPGSNTEAFF. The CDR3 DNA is TGTGCCAGCAGCACGAATCCCGGGTCGAACACTGAAGCTTTCTTT. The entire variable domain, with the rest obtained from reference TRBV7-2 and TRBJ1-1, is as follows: GAGVSQSPSNKVTEKGKDVELRCDPISGHTALYWYRQSLGQGLEFLIYFQGNSAPDKSGLPSDRFSAERTGGSVSTLTIQRTQQEDSAVYLCASSTNPGSNTEAFFGQGTRLTVV.

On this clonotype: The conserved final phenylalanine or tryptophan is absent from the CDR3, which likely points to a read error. DNA of the CDR3: TGTGCCAGCAGCCAAGAAGAGGGAAAGGGTCAGCCCCAGCATCTT. Protein: CASSQEEGKGQPQHL. The rearrangement uses TRBV4-2 and TRBJ1-5; unclear D gene. V shed 0 bases and J shed 6 bases, with 12 bases lying between them. The germline CDR1 and CDR2 sequences are LGHNA and YNFKEQ. This CDR3 spans 15 amino acids.